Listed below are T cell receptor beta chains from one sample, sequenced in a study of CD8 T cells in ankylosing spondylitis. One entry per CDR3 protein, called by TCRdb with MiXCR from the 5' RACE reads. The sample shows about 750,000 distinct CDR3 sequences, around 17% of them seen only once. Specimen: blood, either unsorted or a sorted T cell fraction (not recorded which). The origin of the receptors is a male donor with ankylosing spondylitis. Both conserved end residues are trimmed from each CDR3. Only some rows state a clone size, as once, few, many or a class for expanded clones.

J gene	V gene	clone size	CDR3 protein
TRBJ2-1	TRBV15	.	ATSRGLAGGGGEQF
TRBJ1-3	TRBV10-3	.	AMSTGPSGNTIY
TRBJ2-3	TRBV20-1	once	SAAEGLGTDTQY
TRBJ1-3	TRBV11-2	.	ASSNLTGQISGNTIY
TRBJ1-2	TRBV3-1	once	VALQADGYT
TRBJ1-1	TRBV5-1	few	ASSLQGATTEAF
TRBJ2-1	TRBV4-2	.	ASSYGLYWDEQF
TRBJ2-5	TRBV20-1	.	SASPPSANILY
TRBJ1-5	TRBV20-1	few	SARRGANQPQH
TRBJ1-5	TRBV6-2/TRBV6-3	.	ASQRDGSNQPQH
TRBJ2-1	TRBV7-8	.	ASSSVSSYNEQF
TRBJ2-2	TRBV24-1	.	ATSDSLAGVQAGELF
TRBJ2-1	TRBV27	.	ASSSRVSEQF
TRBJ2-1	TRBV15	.	ATSRDPLAGGPRDEQF
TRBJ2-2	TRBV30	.	AWSVIGTGELF
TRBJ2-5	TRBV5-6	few	ASSLENGVETQY
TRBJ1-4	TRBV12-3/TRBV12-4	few	ASSLSANEKLF
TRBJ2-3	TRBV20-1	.	SAVREQDTQY
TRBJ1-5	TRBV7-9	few	ASSRPGQGGPQH
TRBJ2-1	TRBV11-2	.	ASSSTSPEQF
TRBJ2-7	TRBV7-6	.	ASSPSGAPYEQY
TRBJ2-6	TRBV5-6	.	ASSLVQGSPGANVLT
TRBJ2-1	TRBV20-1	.	SAHDPERGVYNEQF
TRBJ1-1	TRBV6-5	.	ASINMNTEAF
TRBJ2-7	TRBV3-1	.	ASSQVGAYEQY
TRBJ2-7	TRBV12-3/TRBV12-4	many	ASSFTGGVSYEQY
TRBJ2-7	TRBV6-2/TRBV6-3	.	ASSSWVPSGNEQY
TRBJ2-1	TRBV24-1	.	ATSSRGFNNEQF
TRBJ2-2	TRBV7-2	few	ASSSVWASGLTGELF
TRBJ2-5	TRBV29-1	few	SVGQGSETQY
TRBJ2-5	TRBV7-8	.	ASRWGTSEETQY
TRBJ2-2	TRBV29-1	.	SVGQTNTGELF
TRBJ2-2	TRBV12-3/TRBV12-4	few	ASSSGGDHPGELF
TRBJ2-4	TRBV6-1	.	ASSDSPLTGPRY
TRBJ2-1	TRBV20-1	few	TPGGGGRNEQF
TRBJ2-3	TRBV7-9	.	ASSLGTTAGDTQY
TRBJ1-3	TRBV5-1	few	ASSGNLGGSSGNTIY
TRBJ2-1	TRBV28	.	ASNPPPPSRPPGMGEQF
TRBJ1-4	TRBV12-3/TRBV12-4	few	ASSLDGTARGAWEKLF
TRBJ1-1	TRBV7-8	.	ASSSGGFSSTEAF
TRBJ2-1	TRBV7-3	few	ASSLDSRGGNEQF
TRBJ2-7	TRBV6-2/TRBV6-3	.	ASSYSAPGLAGGYEQY
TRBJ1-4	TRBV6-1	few	ASAVGATNEKLF
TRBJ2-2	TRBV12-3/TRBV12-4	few	ASREPGQGASGELF
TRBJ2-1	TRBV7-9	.	ASTTSPGGEGDEQF
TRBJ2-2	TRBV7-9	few	ASSTTGTGDTGELF
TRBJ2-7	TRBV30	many	AWSTSGYEQY
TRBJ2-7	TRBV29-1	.	SVGGIWGMSESYEQY
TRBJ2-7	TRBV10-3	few	AISDPGQATYEQY
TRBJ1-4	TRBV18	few	ASSLQTATNEKLF
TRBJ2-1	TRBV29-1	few	SVVPRDRGNEQF
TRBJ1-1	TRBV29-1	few	SAGGGMTEAF